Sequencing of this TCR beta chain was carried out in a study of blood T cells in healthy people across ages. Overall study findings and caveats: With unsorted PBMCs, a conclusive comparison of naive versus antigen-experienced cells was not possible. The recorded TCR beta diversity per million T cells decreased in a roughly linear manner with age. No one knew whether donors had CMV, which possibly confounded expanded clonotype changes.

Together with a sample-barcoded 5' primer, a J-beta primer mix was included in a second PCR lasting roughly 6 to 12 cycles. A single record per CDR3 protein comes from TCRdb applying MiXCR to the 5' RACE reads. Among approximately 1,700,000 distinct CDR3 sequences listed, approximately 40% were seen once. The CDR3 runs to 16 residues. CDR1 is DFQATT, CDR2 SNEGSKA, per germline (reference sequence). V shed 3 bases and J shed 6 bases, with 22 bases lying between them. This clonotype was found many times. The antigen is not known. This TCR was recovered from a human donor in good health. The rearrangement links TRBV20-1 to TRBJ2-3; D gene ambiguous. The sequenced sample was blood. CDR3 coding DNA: TGCAGTGCTAGTGAGATTGGACCCTTCTCCGTGGATACGCAGTATTTT. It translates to CSASEIGPFSVDTQYF.